The 10 T cell receptor beta chains reported below all come from one sample, sequenced in a study of T cells after yellow fever vaccination. MiXCR, run by TCRdb on the 5' RACE reads, gives a single entry per CDR3 protein. The table shows 120,000 or so distinct CDR3 sequences, with about 8.8% occurring only once. Sequenced here: CD8+ T cells sorted from PBMCs, sampled on the day of the yellow fever booster vaccination. The receptors here all came from a man between 18 and 35 years old who received the YFV17D yellow fever vaccine.

This clonotype came up a few times. This CDR3 is CASSLSSGVNQAFF. The CDR3 DNA is TGTGCCAGCAGCTTAAGTTCAGGGGTTAATCAAGCTTTCTTT. This sequence joins TRBV7-3 and TRBJ1-1; D possibly corresponds to TRBD1 (6 bases). Per germline, CDR1 SGHTA and CDR2 FQGTGA. Deletions cut 1 base from V and 9 bases from J, with 15 bases between. The length of the CDR3 is 14 residues.

This rearrangement joins TRBV7-2 to TRBJ2-4; 7 bases agree with TRBD2. CDR3 length: 18 residues. After removal of 8 bases from V and 0 bases from J, the junction contained 16 bases not matched to a gene. The germline V gene has CDR1 SGHTA and CDR2 FQGNSA. This CDR3 is CASPGFGGSALAKNIQYF. The CDR3 bases are TGTGCCAGCCCAGGGTTTGGCGGGAGTGCCCTAGCCAAAAACATTCAGTACTTC.

This clonotype came up a few times. The J gene is TRBJ2-1, the V gene TRBV12-3 or TRBV12-4; D gene ambiguous. This CDR3 is 15 amino acids long. The V end lost 1 base, the J end lost 4 bases, and 11 bases lay between the germline ends. The CDR3: CASSLGSPLYNEQFF. The CDR3 region has the DNA TGTGCCAGCAGTTTAGGGAGCCCTCTTTACAATGAGCAGTTCTTC.

V usage is TRBV4-1 and J usage is TRBJ1-6; TRBD1 might be the D (5 bases). CDR1 is MGHRA, CDR2 YSYEKL, per germline. The CDR3 runs to 15 residues. Trimming cost V 4 bases and J 5 bases, with 12 bases left between them. DNA for the CDR3: TGCGCCAGCAGCCTTCGTGGGGGGGATAATTCACCCCTCCACTTT. It is translated as CASSLRGGDNSPLHF.

The rearrangement links TRBV5-5 to TRBJ2-5; 7 bases match TRBD2. CDR3 length: 14 residues. V lost 3 bases to trimming and J lost 2 bases; unmatched junction nucleotides: 4. Germline V CDR1 and CDR2: SGHKS, YYEKEE (reference sequence). This CDR3 is CASSWWGGQETQYF. CDR3 bases: TGTGCCAGCAGCTGGTGGGGGGGGCAAGAGACCCAGTACTTC.

This rearrangement joins TRBV7-9 to TRBJ1-4, with D unclear. Germline V gene sequence: CDR1 SEHNR, CDR2 FQNEAQ (reference sequence). Trimming removed 1 base at V and 5 bases at J, with 8 bases between. The CDR3 length is 14 residues. The CDR3, as DNA: TGTGCCAGCAGCTTAGTGGACTGGAATGAAAAACTGTTTTTT. Translation: CASSLVDWNEKLFF.

This chain connects TRBV6-2 or TRBV6-3 to TRBJ2-1; the match to TRBD2 covers 9 bases. The CDR3 length is 17 residues. The V gene's germline CDR1 is MNHEY and CDR2 SVGEGT. Unmatched junction bases numbered 7, after V lost 0 bases and J lost 4 bases. The CDR3 DNA reads TGTGCCAGCAGTTACTCGGGGGAGCTAGCGGGGTACAATGAGCAGTTCTTC. It specifies CASSYSGELAGYNEQFF.

This clonotype has only a few counts. The chain has TRBV6-6 and TRBJ2-2, with 8 bases that match TRBD2. The CDR3 length is 18 residues. Per germline, CDR1 MNHNY and CDR2 SVGAGI (reference sequence). V dropped 2 bases and J dropped 5; count of bases not matched to a gene: 13. CDR3 sequence reads: CASSYGAGGLARTGELFF. The CDR3 coding sequence is TGTGCCAGCAGTTACGGGGCGGGGGGCCTCGCGAGGACCGGGGAGCTGTTTTTT.

V is TRBV28 and J is TRBJ2-1, with TRBD1 matching over 8 bases. This CDR3 is 15 amino acids long. Germline lookup yields CDR1 MDHEN and CDR2 SYDVKM. V dropped 1 base and J dropped 3; count of bases not matched to a gene: 2. CDR3 DNA: TGTGCCAGCAGTTTATTGGGACAGGACTACAATGAGCAGTTCTTC. Amino acid sequence: CASSLLGQDYNEQFF.

The rearrangement joins TRBV19 to TRBJ2-5; D may correspond to TRBD1 or TRBD2 (5 bases each). The CDR3 has 12 residues. The V end was cut by 8 bases, the J end by 0 bases, with 7 bases between. The germline gives CDR1 LNHDA, CDR2 SQIVND (reference sequence). The chain's CDR3 is CASGGHQETQYF. The CDR3 DNA is TGTGCCAGTGGGGGACACCAAGAGACCCAGTACTTC.